The 25 T cell receptor beta chains below all came from one sample that was sequenced in a study of immune reconstitution after stem cell transplant in scleroderma. TCRdb fed the RT-PCR reads into MiXCR, producing one record per CDR3 protein. This table has around 3,000 distinct CDR3 sequences, under 10% appearing once. This material was collected before or after autologous hematopoietic stem cell transplantation (not recorded which). The receptors shown here come from a female donor with systemic sclerosis.

This sequence joins TRBV5-1 and TRBJ1-5, with a tentative D call TRBD1 (5 bases). V was clipped by 2 bases and J by 4 bases, with 19 bases between them. This CDR3 is built from 17 residues. Germline loops: CDR1 SGHRS, CDR2 YFSETQ. CDR3 protein: CASSLSYRDGENQPQHF. CDR3 DNA: TGCGCCAGCAGCTTAAGTTACCGGGACGGTGAAAATCAGCCCCAGCATTTT.

The chain links TRBV19 to TRBJ2-5, with D perhaps given as TRBD1 or TRBD2 (7 bases each). Germline V lookup: CDR1 LNHDA, CDR2 SQIVND (reference sequence). Trimming stripped 4 bases from V and 3 bases from J, with 18 bases between. This CDR3 region has 16 residues. The CDR3 DNA sequence: TGTGCCAGTAGTACCACCAGACAGGGAGGGAAAGAGACCCAGTACTTC. It is translated as CASSTTRQGGKETQYF.

The chain recombines TRBV7-3 with TRBJ2-7; 9 positions match TRBD1. The CDR3 loop spans 13 amino acids. CDR1 SGHTA and CDR2 FQGTGA come from the germline V gene. V was clipped by 5 bases and J by 5 bases; unmatched bases: 4. Here the CDR3 DNA reads TGTGCCAGCAGCAAACAGGGGGCCCACGAGCAGTACTTC. This encodes CASSKQGAHEQYF.

This clonotype turned up a few times. V gene TRBV10-3 combines with J gene TRBJ2-7; D may be TRBD1 or TRBD2 (5 bases each). This CDR3 is 13 amino acids long. Germline lookup yields CDR1 ENHRY and CDR2 SYGVKD. Trimming removed 6 bases from V and 2 bases from J, with 11 bases in between. CDR3 DNA sequence: TGTGCCATCAGGGCCAGGGAGACCTACGAGCAGTACTTC. This gives the protein CAIRARETYEQYF.

This clonotype is medium-sized within its sample. The chain joins TRBV29-1 to TRBJ2-1; D perhaps matches TRBD2 (5 bases). V lost 2 bases and J 10 bases, leaving 12 bases between the germline ends. The length of the CDR3 is 12 residues. Germline-derived CDR1 and CDR2 are SQVTM and ANQGSEA. The CDR3 protein is CSVESSTGEQFF. In nucleotides, the CDR3 is TGCAGCGTTGAATCATCGACGGGGGAGCAGTTCTTC.

This clonotype is judged medium-sized. The V call is TRBV29-1, the J call TRBJ1-2, with D unclear. The CDR3 has 13 residues. CDR1 and CDR2 from the germline V gene are SQVTM and ANQGSEA. V dropped 6 bases and J dropped 0 bases, with 11 bases sitting between them. DNA for the CDR3: TGCAGCGTCCAAGTAATTTCTAACTATGGCTACACCTTC. Protein sequence: CSVQVISNYGYTF.

This clonotype counts as medium-sized. The chain recombines TRBV5-5 with TRBJ2-1; tentatively, D is TRBD1 (6 bases). The germline CDR1 and CDR2 sequences are SGHKS and YYEKEE (reference sequence). This CDR3 is 15 amino acids long. Between the trimmed V and J ends, which lost 2 bases and 3 bases, there was a span of 12 bases. In DNA, the CDR3 is TGTGCCAGCAGCTTCCGGGACACCGACTACAATGAGCAGTTCTTC. Encoded protein: CASSFRDTDYNEQFF.

By proportion, this clonotype is medium-sized. The chain carries TRBV5-1 and TRBJ2-2; D remains unclear. Germline V CDR1 and CDR2: SGHRS, YFSETQ. This CDR3 has 15 residues. Trimming cost V 0 bases and J 3 bases, with 9 bases left between them. The DNA of the CDR3 is TGCGCCAGCAGCTTGGTCGGAACGGACACCGGGGAGCTGTTTTTT. This encodes CASSLVGTDTGELFF.

This clonotype is medium-sized in the sample. The chain links TRBV4-1 to TRBJ2-7, with 8 bases lining up with TRBD1. J gave up 1 base and V 0 bases, and 8 bases lay outside the gene matches. This CDR3 is 17 amino acids long. From germline, CDR1 is MGHRA and CDR2 YSYEKL. In DNA form, the CDR3 reads TGCGCCAGCAGCCAAGAGGAGGTGGGGACAGGATCCTACGAGCAGTACTTC. It translates to CASSQEEVGTGSYEQYF.

The chain combines TRBV20-1 with TRBJ1-4; 7 bases align to TRBD1. The CDR3 has 14 residues. V lost 0 bases, J lost 7 bases, and 5 bases stayed unmatched. CDR1 and CDR2 from the germline V gene are DFQATT and SNEGSKA (reference sequence). CDR3 sequence reads: CSARETGRGEKLFF. The CDR3 DNA reads as TGCAGTGCTAGAGAGACAGGGAGGGGTGAAAAACTGTTTTTT.

The V and J genes are TRBV29-1 and TRBJ2-3; TRBD1 might be the D (7 bases). The CDR3 covers 12 residues. CDR1 and CDR2 from the germline V gene are SQVTM and ANQGSEA. The V end lost 1 base, the J end lost 6 bases, and 8 bases lay between the germline ends. Here the CDR3 DNA reads TGCAGCGTTGAAGCAGGGGGGGATACGCAGTATTTT. Its translation: CSVEAGGDTQYF.

Concerning this clonotype itself: At one end the junction does not follow the germline gene, possibly because of a read error. The V and J genes are TRBV10-3 and TRBJ1-1; 10 bases match TRBD1. Per germline, CDR1 ENHRY and CDR2 SYGVKD. The CDR3 is made up of 17 amino acids. CDR3 residues: CAISERTGGIMNTEALF. CDR3 bases: TGTGCCATCAGTGAGAGGACAGGGGGTATCATGAACACTGAAGCTCTCTTT.

The chain is built from TRBV29-1 and TRBJ2-7; D possibly corresponds to TRBD1 (6 bases). Germline V gene data show CDR1 as SQVTM and CDR2 as ANQGSEA. This CDR3 contains 14 residues. The V and J ends lost 0 bases and 2 bases respectively, with 11 bases between them. The DNA for the CDR3 is TGCAGCGTTGAAGACCCGGGACAACCCTACGAGCAGTACTTC. Protein product: CSVEDPGQPYEQYF.

The table lists this clonotype with a few counts. V and J are TRBV12-5 and TRBJ2-7; TRBD1 agrees at 12 bases. This CDR3 comprises 15 residues. CDR1 is LGHNT and CDR2 is FRNRAP in the germline V gene. The V segment lost 4 bases and the J segment 5 bases; nucleotides outside the gene matches: 6. Here the CDR3 DNA reads TGTGCTAGTGGTTGGAGGGACAGGGGGCCCCACGAGCAGTACTTC. This codes for CASGWRDRGPHEQYF.

This clonotype is medium-sized (0.01 to 0.1%) within its sample. The V gene is TRBV20-1, the J gene TRBJ2-1; TRBD1 is a possible D gene (6 bases). CDR3 length: 13 residues. The germline gives CDR1 DFQATT, CDR2 SNEGSKA (reference sequence). Trimming removed 5 bases from V and 5 bases from J, with 13 bases in between. In DNA form, the CDR3 reads TGCAGTGCTGGGGGCCTGGACAACAATGAGCAGTTCTTC. It is translated as CSAGGLDNNEQFF.

This clonotype is labeled as medium-sized. The V call is TRBV20-1, the J call TRBJ2-1; unclear D gene. Germline-derived CDR1 and CDR2 are DFQATT and SNEGSKA (reference sequence). CDR3 length: 12 amino acids. V was trimmed by 0 bases and J by 10 bases, leaving 10 bases between them. CDR3: CSARDLLREQFF. The DNA of the CDR3 is TGCAGTGCTAGAGACCTTTTGAGAGAGCAGTTCTTC.

By sample fraction, this clonotype is medium-sized (0.01 to 0.1%). The genes are TRBV5-1 and TRBJ1-1; no clear D. The CDR3 contains 13 residues. Looked up from germline, CDR1 is SGHRS and CDR2 is YFSETQ. V was pared by 1 base and J by 2 bases, with 6 bases between. The CDR3 bases are TGCGCCAGCAGCTTGCCCTCTAACACTGAAGCTTTCTTT. This translates into CASSLPSNTEAFF.

This clonotype was recorded a few times. The chain recombines TRBV29-1 with TRBJ2-3; possible D gene TRBD2, 6 bases. The CDR3 extends over 13 amino acids. V lost 7 bases to trimming and J lost 6 bases, with 17 bases between them. The germline CDR1 and CDR2 sequences are SQVTM and ANQGSEA. The CDR3 sequence is CSADLGGIDTQYF. The CDR3 bases are TGCAGCGCTGATCTCGGAGGGATCGATACGCAGTATTTT.

This clonotype qualifies as medium-sized. The chain combines TRBV29-1 with TRBJ1-5; TRBD1 aligns across 7 bases. CDR1 and CDR2 from the germline V gene are SQVTM and ANQGSEA. The CDR3 runs to 13 residues. J lost 2 bases, V lost 7 bases, and 5 bases had no gene match. CDR3 region: CSALDRGNQPQHF. The CDR3 DNA follows: TGCAGCGCCCTAGACAGGGGCAATCAGCCCCAGCATTTT.

By sample fraction, this clonotype is medium-sized. The chain is built from TRBV2 and TRBJ2-7; 8 bases match TRBD2. Germline-derived CDR1 and CDR2 are SNHLY and FYNNEI. With V trimmed by 8 bases and J by 3 bases, 9 bases remained unmatched. CDR3 length: 14 residues. In nucleotides, the CDR3 is TGTGCCAGCGCCAAGGCGCGGGGGGTCTACGAGCAGTACTTC. Its translation is CASAKARGVYEQYF.

This clonotype was seen just once. The chain is built from TRBV29-1 and TRBJ2-3; TRBD1 matches 10 bases. The CDR3 length is 15 residues. V was pared by 3 bases and J by 1 base, with 4 bases of the junction left unmatched. Germline V gene data show CDR1 as SQVTM and CDR2 as ANQGSEA. CDR3 in DNA: TGCAGCGTTGAGAGTGGGACAGGGGGCACAGATACGCAGTATTTT. Translated: CSVESGTGGTDTQYF.

By share, this clonotype counts as medium-sized. This chain joins TRBV4-1 and TRBJ1-1, with a weak D call TRBD1 (5 bases). Deletions cut 1 base from V and 8 bases from J, with 14 bases between. Germline-derived CDR1 and CDR2 are MGHRA and YSYEKL. The CDR3 sequence is 14 residues long. The CDR3 protein is CASSQVGRGTEAFF. The CDR3 nucleotides read TGCGCCAGCAGCCAAGTGGGAAGGGGCACAGAAGCTTTCTTT.

This clonotype occurred a few times. This chain links TRBV5-1 with TRBJ2-7, with a possible D match to TRBD2 (5 bases). The ends were cut back, 0 bases at V and 0 bases at J, with 7 bases in the middle. The CDR3 spans 14 residues. CDR1 is SGHRS and CDR2 is YFSETQ in the germline V gene. This CDR3 reads CASSLGRGSYEQYF. The CDR3 nucleotides are TGCGCCAGCAGCTTGGGACGGGGCTCCTACGAGCAGTACTTC.

This clonotype has only a few counts. V usage is TRBV7-2 and J usage is TRBJ1-1; no clear D. Germline loops: CDR1 SGHTA, CDR2 FQGNSA. Trimming took 2 bases from V and 2 from J, leaving 0 bases between them. The CDR3 runs to 11 residues. CDR3 region: CASSLNTEAFF. In DNA, the CDR3 is TGTGCCAGCAGCTTAAACACTGAAGCTTTCTTT.

This clonotype counts as medium-sized. At one of its ends the junction is not consistent with the germline gene, which may arise from a read error. V and J are TRBV7-7 and TRBJ1-2, with TRBD1 as a possible D gene (5 bases). The germline gives CDR1 SSHAT, CDR2 FNYEAQ (reference sequence). This CDR3 is built from 13 residues. The CDR3 protein is CASSFGGDYGYTF. For the CDR3, the DNA is TGTGCTAGCAGCTTTGGGGGGGACTATGGCTACACCTTC.